This T cell receptor beta chain is from a study of T cell responses to AZD1222 COVID-19 vaccine. In the case of this clone: Antigen specificity is unknown.

Study findings and constraints: Only after the peak T cell response were repertoires sampled.

The CDR3 is 15 amino acids. Looked up from germline, CDR1 is KGHSH and CDR2 is LQKENI. V lost 4 bases and J 5 bases, leaving 14 bases between the germline ends. Some clones are missing from TCRdb's copy, which holds only in-frame ones; the method was immunoSEQ multiplex PCR. Of 120,000 or so clones listed, around 80% are singletons. Pooled in the analysis were second doses at about 4 or about 12 weeks. This TCR was sampled from an adult who received the AZD1222 COVID-19 vaccine. This chain links TRBV18 with TRBJ2-2; D is undetermined. The source was peripheral blood, collected 28 days after the second AZD1222 dose. Written as DNA, the CDR3 is TGTGCCAGCTCACAAAACCGTGGGGAAACCGGGGAGCTGTTTTTT. As protein: CASSQNRGETGELFF.